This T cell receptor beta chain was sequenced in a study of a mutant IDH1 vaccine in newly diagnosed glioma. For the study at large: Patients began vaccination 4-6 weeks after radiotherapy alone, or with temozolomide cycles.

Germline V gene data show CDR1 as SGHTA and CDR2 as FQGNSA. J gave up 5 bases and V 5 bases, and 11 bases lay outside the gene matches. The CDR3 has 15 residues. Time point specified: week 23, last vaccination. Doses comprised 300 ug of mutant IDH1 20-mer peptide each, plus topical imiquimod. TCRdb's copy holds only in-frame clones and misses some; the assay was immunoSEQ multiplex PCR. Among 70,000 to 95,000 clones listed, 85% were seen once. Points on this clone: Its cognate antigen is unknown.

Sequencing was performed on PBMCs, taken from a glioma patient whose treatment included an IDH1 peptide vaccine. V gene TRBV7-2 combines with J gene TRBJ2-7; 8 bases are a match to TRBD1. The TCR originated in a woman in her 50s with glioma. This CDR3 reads CASSPLGRGLDEQYF. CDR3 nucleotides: TGTGCCAGCAGCCCCCTAGGCAGGGGGCTAGACGAGCAGTACTTC.